Listed below are T cell receptor beta chains from one sample, sequenced in a study of healthy donors' naive CD4 and CD8 T cells. TCRdb reprocessed the reads with MiXCR, giving one entry per CDR3 protein. The sample lists 150,000 to 200,000 distinct CDR3 sequences, over 60% occurring once. The sample taken for sequencing was naive CD4+ and CD8+ T cells sorted from blood, pooled from several donors. The receptor source for this set is a pool of human donors in good health; the sample pools cells from several healthy donors. The CDR3 runs from the conserved cysteine through the conserved F or W. D genes are given only for firm matches. Some rows have no size entry. The others give once, few or many, or a class for an expanded clone.

CDR3	DNA	V	J	D	size
CSVAGPDSIYGYTF	TGCAGCGTTGCGGGCCCGGACAGCATCTATGGCTACACCTTC	TRBV29-1	TRBJ1-2	.	.
CSGGAGTEQFF	TGCAGCGGTGGGGCGGGGACGGAGCAGTTCTTC	TRBV29-1	TRBJ2-1	.	once
CSVHDPLGNEQFF	TGCAGTGTTCACGATCCCCTAGGGAATGAGCAGTTCTTC	TRBV20-1	TRBJ2-1	.	.
CSVARLDRAYGYTF	TGCAGCGTCGCCAGACTGGACAGGGCCTATGGCTACACCTTC	TRBV29-1	TRBJ1-2	TRBD1	.
CSVVDRGTDQPQHF	TGCAGCGTTGTTGACAGGGGAACAGATCAGCCCCAGCATTTT	TRBV29-1	TRBJ1-5	TRBD1	.
CASSYSGTGYEQYF	TGTGCCAGCAGTTACTCCGGGACAGGATACGAGCAGTACTTC	TRBV6-5	TRBJ2-7	TRBD1	few
CANSYFETSVQTQYF	TGTGCCAACAGTTACTTTGAGACGAGTGTCCAAACGCAGTATTTT	TRBV6-5	TRBJ2-3	.	.
CSVEGLPSGSANEQYF	TGCAGCGTTGAGGGCCTCCCTAGCGGCAGCGCCAACGAGCAGTACTTC	TRBV29-1	TRBJ2-7	TRBD2	few
CSAQQGSQETQYF	TGCAGCGCTCAACAGGGTAGCCAAGAGACCCAGTACTTC	TRBV29-1	TRBJ2-5	.	once
CASSDLAGGVNNEQFF	TGTGCCAGCAGCGATTTAGCGGGAGGGGTGAACAATGAGCAGTTCTTC	TRBV7-8	TRBJ2-1	TRBD2	.
CATGPRQGAHEQYF	TGTGCCACCGGCCCGAGGCAGGGCGCCCACGAGCAGTACTTC	TRBV15	TRBJ2-7	.	.
CASSSQAHGNTEAFF	TGTGCCAGCAGTTCACAGGCACACGGAAACACTGAAGCTTTCTTT	TRBV27	TRBJ1-1	.	.
CAISESGTEAFF	TGTGCCATCAGTGAGTCCGGCACTGAAGCTTTCTTT	TRBV10-3	TRBJ1-1	.	.
CSVGTGLDIQYF	TGCAGCGTGGGGACAGGCCTGGACATTCAGTACTTC	TRBV29-1	TRBJ2-4	TRBD1	.
CSASSWWGATEKLFF	TGCAGCGCATCCTCTTGGTGGGGGGCAACAGAAAAACTGTTTTTT	TRBV29-1	TRBJ1-4	.	.
CASSLDPLETQYF	TGTGCCAGCAGCTTAGATCCTTTGGAGACCCAGTACTTC	TRBV11-2	TRBJ2-5	.	.
CASSEEGDRGYGYTF	TGTGCCAGCAGTGAAGAAGGGGACCGTGGCTATGGCTACACCTTC	TRBV6-1	TRBJ1-2	.	.
CASSYTGFGRNEQYF	TGTGCCAGCAGCTATACAGGGTTTGGACGGAACGAGCAGTACTTC	TRBV5-4	TRBJ2-7	.	few
CATAPGAGGTDTQYF	TGTGCCACCGCCCCAGGAGCGGGTGGCACAGATACGCAGTATTTT	TRBV10-3	TRBJ2-3	.	.
CASSYSGTGGFNQPQHF	TGTGCCAGCAGTTACTCAGGGACAGGGGGCTTCAATCAGCCCCAGCATTTT	TRBV6-5	TRBJ1-5	TRBD1	.
CASSQWTGGGNTEAFF	TGTGCCAGCAGTCAATGGACAGGGGGCGGTAACACTGAAGCTTTCTTT	TRBV6-5	TRBJ1-1	TRBD1	once
CSAKLAGSYNEQFF	TGCAGTGCTAAACTAGCGGGATCCTACAATGAGCAGTTCTTC	TRBV20-1	TRBJ2-1	TRBD2	few
CASGLAVSYNEQFF	TGTGCCAGCGGTCTGGCGGTCTCCTACAATGAGCAGTTCTTC	TRBV27	TRBJ2-1	.	.
CSVHLNTEAFF	TGCAGCGTCCATTTGAACACTGAAGCTTTCTTT	TRBV29-1	TRBJ1-1	.	.